The sample holds a few counts of the clone carrying this T cell receptor (beta chain). Its antigen is as yet unknown. These data are taken from a study of T cells after yellow fever vaccination. Across the study: SMART-Seq v4 Ultra Low Input handled preparation of low-cell-number fractions. Overall study findings and caveats: Primary-vaccination clones mostly resurfaced post-booster (just under 98% CD4, 75% to 90% CD8). There was a possibility that FACS-sorted repertoires contained abundant clonotypes contaminating from the bulk population.

Template-switching 5'RACE yielded the TCR cDNA; a universal primer site and UMIs were added in the process. MiXCR, run by TCRdb on the 5' RACE reads, gives a single entry per CDR3 protein. This table has tens of thousands of distinct CDR3 sequences, just under 8% appearing once. The V gene's germline CDR1 is PRHDT and CDR2 FYEKMQ (reference sequence). The CDR3 covers 16 residues. With V trimmed by 6 bases and J by 5 bases, 14 bases remained unmatched. The material was CD8+ T cells sorted from PBMCs, obtained on the day of the yellow fever booster vaccination. The clonotype comes from a man between 25 and 39 years old who received the YFV17D yellow fever vaccine. The chain joins TRBV13 to TRBJ2-5; 8 bases align to TRBD2. For the CDR3, the DNA is TGTGCCAGCAGTCAACCTCGGGGGGGAGGGCCGGAGACCCAGTACTTC. This codes for CASSQPRGGGPETQYF.